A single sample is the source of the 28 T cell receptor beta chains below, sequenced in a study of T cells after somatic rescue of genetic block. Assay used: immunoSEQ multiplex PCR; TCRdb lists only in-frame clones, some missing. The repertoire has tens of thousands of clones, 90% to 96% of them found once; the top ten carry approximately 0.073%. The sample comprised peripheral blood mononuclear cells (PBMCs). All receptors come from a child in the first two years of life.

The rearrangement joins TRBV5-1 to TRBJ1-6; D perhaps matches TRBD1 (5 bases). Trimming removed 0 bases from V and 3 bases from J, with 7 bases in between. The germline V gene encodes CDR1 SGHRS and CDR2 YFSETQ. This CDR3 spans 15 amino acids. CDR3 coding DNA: TGCGCCAGCAGCTTGGCAGGGAACTATAATTCACCCCTCCACTTT. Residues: CASSLAGNYNSPLHF.

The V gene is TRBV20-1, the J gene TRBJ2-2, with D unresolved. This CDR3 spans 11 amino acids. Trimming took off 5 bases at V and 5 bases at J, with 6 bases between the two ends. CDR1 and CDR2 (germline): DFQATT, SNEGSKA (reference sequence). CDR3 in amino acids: CSASRTGELFF. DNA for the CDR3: TGCAGTGCTTCCCGGACCGGGGAGCTGTTTTTT.

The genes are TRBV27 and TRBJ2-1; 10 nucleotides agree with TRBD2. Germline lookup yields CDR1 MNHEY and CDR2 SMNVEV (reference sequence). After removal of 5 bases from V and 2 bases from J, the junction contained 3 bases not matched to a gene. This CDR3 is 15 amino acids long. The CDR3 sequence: CASSLGTSAYNEQFF. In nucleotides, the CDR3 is TGTGCCAGCAGTCTTGGGACTAGCGCCTACAATGAGCAGTTCTTC.

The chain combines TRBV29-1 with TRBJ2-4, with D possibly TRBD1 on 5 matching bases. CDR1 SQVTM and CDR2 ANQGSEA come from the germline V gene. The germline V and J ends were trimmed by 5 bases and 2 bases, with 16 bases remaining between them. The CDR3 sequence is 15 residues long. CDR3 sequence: CSVTDSPGTKNIQYF. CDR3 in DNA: TGCAGCGTTACCGACAGCCCAGGTACCAAAAACATTCAGTACTTC.

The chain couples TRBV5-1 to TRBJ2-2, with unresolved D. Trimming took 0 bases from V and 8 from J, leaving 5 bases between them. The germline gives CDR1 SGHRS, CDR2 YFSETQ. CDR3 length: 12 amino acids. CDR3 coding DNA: TGCGCCAGCAGCTTGGAAGGGGGGGAGCTGTTTTTT. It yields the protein CASSLEGGELFF. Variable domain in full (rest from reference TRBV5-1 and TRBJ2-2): KAGVTQTPRYLIKTRGQQVTLSCSPISGHRSVSWYQQTPGQGLQFLFEYFSETQRNKGNFPGRFSGRQFSNSRSEMNVSTLELGDSALYLCASSLEGGELFFGEGSRLTVL.

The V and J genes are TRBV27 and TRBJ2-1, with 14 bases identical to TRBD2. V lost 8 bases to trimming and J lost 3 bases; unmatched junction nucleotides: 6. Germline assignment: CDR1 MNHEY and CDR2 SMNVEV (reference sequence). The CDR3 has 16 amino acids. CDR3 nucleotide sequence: TGTGCCAGCGCGACTAGCGGGAGGGGCTACTACAATGAGCAGTTCTTC. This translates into CASATSGRGYYNEQFF.

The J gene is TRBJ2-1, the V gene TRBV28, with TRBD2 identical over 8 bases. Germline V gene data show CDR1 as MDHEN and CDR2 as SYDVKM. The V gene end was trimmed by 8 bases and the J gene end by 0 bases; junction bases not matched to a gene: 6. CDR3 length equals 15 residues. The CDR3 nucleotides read TGTGCCAGCCGAACCGGGACTAGCTCCTACAATGAGCAGTTCTTC. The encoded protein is CASRTGTSSYNEQFF.

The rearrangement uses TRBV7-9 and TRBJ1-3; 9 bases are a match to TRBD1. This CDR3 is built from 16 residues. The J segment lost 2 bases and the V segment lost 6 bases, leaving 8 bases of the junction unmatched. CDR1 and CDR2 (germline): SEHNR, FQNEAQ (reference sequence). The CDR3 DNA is TGTGCCAGCAGTTATCCGGGGGACAGGGCTGGAAACACCATATATTTT. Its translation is CASSYPGDRAGNTIYF.

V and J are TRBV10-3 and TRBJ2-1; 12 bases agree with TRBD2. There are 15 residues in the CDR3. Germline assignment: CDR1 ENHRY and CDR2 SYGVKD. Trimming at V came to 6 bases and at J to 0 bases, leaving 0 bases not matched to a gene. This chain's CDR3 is CAIRTSGSSYNEQFF. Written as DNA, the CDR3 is TGTGCCATCAGGACTAGCGGGAGCTCCTACAATGAGCAGTTCTTC.

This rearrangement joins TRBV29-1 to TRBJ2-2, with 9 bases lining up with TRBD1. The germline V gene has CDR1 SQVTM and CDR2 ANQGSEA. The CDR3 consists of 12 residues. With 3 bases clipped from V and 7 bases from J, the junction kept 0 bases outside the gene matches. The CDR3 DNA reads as TGCAGCGTTGAGACAGGGGGCGGGGAGCTGTTTTTT. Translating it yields CSVETGGGELFF.

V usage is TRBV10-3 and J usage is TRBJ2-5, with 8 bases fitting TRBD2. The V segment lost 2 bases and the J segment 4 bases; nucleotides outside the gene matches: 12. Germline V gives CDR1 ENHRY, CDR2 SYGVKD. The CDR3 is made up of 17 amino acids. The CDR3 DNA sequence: TGTGCCATCAGTGAGGCCGGGACTAGGAATCGGTTAGAGACCCAGTACTTC. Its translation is CAISEAGTRNRLETQYF.

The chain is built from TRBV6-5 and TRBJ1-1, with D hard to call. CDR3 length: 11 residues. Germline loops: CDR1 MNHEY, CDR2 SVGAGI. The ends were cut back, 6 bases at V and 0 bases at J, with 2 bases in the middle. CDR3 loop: CASRLNTEAFF. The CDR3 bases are TGTGCCAGCAGATTGAACACTGAAGCTTTCTTT.

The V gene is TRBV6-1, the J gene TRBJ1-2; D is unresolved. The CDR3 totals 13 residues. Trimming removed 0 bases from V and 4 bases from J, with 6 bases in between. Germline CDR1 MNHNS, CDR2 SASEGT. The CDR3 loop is CASSEAHRYGYTF. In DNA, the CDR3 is TGTGCCAGCAGTGAAGCTCATCGCTATGGCTACACCTTC.

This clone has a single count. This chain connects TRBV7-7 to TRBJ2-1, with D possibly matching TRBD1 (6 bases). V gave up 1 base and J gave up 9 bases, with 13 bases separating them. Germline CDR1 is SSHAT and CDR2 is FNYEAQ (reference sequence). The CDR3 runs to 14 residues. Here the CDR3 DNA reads TGTGCCAGCAGCTTAGGTACGAAAGGGGGTGAGCAGTTCTTC. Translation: CASSLGTKGGEQFF.

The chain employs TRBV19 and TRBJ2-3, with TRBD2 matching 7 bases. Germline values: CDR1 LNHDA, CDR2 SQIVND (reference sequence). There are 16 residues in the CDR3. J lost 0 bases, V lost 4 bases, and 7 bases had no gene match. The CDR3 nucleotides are TGTGCCAGTAGTAGCGGGAGAGATTCTAGCACAGATACGCAGTATTTT. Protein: CASSSGRDSSTDTQYF.

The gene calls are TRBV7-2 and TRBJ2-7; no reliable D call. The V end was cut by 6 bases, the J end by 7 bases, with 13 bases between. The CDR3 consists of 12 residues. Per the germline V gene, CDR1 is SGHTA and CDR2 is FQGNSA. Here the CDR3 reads CASSPPGREQYF. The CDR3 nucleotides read TGTGCCAGCAGTCCCCCGGGTAGGGAGCAGTACTTC.

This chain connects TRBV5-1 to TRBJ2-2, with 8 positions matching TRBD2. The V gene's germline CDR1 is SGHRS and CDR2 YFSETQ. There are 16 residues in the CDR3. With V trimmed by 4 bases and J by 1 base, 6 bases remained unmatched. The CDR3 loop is CASSTALAGNTGELFF. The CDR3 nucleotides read TGCGCCAGCAGCACCGCCCTAGCGGGGAACACCGGGGAGCTGTTTTTT.

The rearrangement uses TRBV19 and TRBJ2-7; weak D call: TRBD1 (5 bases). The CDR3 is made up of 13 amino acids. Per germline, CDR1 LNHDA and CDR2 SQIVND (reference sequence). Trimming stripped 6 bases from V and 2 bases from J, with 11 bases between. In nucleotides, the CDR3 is TGTGCCAGTAGACAGGTCGGAACCTACGAGCAGTACTTC. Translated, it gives CASRQVGTYEQYF.

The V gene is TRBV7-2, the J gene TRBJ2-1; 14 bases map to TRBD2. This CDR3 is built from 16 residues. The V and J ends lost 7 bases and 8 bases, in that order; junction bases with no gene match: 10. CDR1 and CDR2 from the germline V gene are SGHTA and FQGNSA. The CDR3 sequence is CASTKNGLAGGDEQFF. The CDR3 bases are TGTGCCAGCACCAAAAACGGACTAGCGGGAGGCGATGAGCAGTTCTTC.

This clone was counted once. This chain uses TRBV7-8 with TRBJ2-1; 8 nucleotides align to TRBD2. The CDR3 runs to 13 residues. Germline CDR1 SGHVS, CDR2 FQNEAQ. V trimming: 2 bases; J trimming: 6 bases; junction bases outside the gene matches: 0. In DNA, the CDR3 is TGTGCCAGCAGCTTACTAGCGGGCAATGAGCAGTTCTTC. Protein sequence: CASSLLAGNEQFF.

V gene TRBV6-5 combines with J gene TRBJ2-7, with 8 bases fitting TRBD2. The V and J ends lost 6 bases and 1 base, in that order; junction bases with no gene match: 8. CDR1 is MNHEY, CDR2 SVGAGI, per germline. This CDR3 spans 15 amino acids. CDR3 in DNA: TGTGCCAGCAGCCGCTGGCGGGGGGATTCCTACGAGCAGTACTTC. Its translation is CASSRWRGDSYEQYF.

The CDR3 spells CASSQPGGGRDEQYF. The CDR3 bases are TGTGCCAGCAGCCAACCAGGCGGGGGGCGAGACGAGCAGTACTTC. This chain connects TRBV14 to TRBJ2-7; 8 bases are shared with TRBD2. This CDR3 comprises 15 residues. From germline, CDR1 is SGHDN and CDR2 FVKESK. The junction had 8 bases not matched to a gene; V was cut back by 2 bases and J by 5 bases.

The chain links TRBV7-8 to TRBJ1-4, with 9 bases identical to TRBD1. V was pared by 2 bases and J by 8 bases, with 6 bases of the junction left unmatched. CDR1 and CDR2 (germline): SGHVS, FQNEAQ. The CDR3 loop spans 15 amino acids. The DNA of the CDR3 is TGTGCCAGCAGCTTACCGGGACAGGGAGGGGAAAAACTGTTTTTT. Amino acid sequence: CASSLPGQGGEKLFF.

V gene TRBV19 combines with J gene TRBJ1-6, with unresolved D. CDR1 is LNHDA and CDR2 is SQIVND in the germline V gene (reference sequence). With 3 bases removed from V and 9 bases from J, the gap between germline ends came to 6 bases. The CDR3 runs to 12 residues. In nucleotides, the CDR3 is TGTGCCAGTAGTATGATGAGTTCACCCCTCCACTTT. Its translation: CASSMMSSPLHF. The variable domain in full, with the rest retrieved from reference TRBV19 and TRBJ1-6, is DGGITQSPKYLFRKEGQNVTLSCEQNLNHDAMYWYRQDPGQGLRLIYYSQIVNDFQKGDIAEGYSVSREKKESFPLTVTSAQKNPTAFYLCASSMMSSPLHFGNGTRLTVT.

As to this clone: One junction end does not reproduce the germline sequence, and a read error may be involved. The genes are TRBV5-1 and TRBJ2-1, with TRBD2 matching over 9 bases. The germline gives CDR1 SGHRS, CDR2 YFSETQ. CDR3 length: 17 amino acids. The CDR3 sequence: CAGSLARTSVAYNEQFF. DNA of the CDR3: TGCGCCGGCAGCTTGGCCAGGACTAGCGTCGCCTACAATGAGCAGTTCTTC. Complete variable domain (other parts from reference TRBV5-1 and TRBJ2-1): KAGVTQTPRYLIKTRGQQVTLSCSPISGHRSVSWYQQTPGQGLQFLFEYFSETQRNKGNFPGRFSGRQFSNSRSEMNVSTLELGDSALYLCAGSLARTSVAYNEQFFGPGTRLTVL.

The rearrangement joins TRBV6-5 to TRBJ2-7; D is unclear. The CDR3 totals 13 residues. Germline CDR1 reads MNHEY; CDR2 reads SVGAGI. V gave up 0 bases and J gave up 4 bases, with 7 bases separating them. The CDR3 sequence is CASSYSLGYEQYF. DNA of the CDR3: TGTGCCAGCAGTTACTCCTTAGGATACGAGCAGTACTTC.

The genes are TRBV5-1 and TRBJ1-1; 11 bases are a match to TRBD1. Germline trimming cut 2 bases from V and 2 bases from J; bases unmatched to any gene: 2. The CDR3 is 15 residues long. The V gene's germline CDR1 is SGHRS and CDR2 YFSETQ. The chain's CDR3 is CASSFWTGGNTEAFF. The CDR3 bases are TGCGCCAGCAGCTTCTGGACAGGGGGCAACACTGAAGCTTTCTTT.

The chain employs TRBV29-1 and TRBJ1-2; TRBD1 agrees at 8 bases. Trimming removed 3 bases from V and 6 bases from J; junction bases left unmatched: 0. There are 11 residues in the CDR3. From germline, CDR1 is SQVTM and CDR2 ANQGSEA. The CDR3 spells CSVDRGHGYTF. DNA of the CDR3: TGCAGCGTTGACAGGGGGCATGGCTACACCTTC.